Below are 4 T cell receptor beta chains sequenced from a single sample in a study of identical twins. TCRdb independently ran MiXCR on the 5' RACE reads; one entry per CDR3 protein. The table shows about 500,000 distinct CDR3 sequences, with around an eighth occurring only once. These data also formed part of another study, on yellow fever vaccine responses in identical twins.

What was sequenced was CD4+ T cells sorted from blood. The receptor source for this set is a woman aged 18-29 years in good health.

The V and J genes are TRBV29-1 and TRBJ1-1; TRBD1 might be the D (5 bases). The CDR3 has 15 residues. Per the germline V gene, CDR1 is SQVTM and CDR2 is ANQGSEA. Deletions cut 6 bases from V and 2 bases from J, with 19 bases between. CDR3 residues: CSVRGVTGANTEAFF. The CDR3 DNA is TGCAGCGTGAGGGGCGTTACAGGAGCTAACACTGAAGCTTTCTTT.

This chain connects TRBV9 to TRBJ2-2; 8 positions match TRBD1. From germline, CDR1 is SGDLS and CDR2 YYNGEE. Trimming at V came to 0 bases and at J to 5 bases, leaving 12 bases not matched to a gene. The CDR3 consists of 18 residues. The CDR3 sequence is CASSVGLPDRALTGELFF. CDR3 sequence (DNA): TGTGCCAGCAGCGTAGGATTACCGGACAGGGCCTTGACCGGGGAGCTGTTTTTT.

The chain joins TRBV2 to TRBJ2-7; a possible D gene is TRBD2 (5 bases). The V end was cut by 3 bases, the J end by 5 bases, with 17 bases between. The CDR3 is 15 residues long. CDR1 SNHLY and CDR2 FYNNEI come from the germline V gene. DNA for the CDR3: TGTGCCAGCAGTGACCGAGGTACTAGAGACCACGAGCAGTACTTC. It is translated as CASSDRGTRDHEQYF.

This clonotype has ten or more counts. At one of its ends the junction is not consistent with the germline gene, which may arise from a read error. V gene TRBV3-1 combines with J gene TRBJ2-2, with 7 bases aligning to TRBD1. This CDR3 comprises 15 residues. Germline V CDR1 and CDR2: LGHDT, YNNKEL (reference sequence). CDR3 in DNA: TGCGCCAGCAGCAGAGGACAGGCGAACACCGGGGAGCTGTTTTTT. Translation gives CASSRGQANTGELFF.